This TCR beta chain is from a study of T-cell reconstitution after alpha-beta-depleted transplantation in children. Unique molecular identifiers were used in preparing the TCRbeta library. TCRdb passed the PCR reads through MiXCR, listing each CDR3 protein once. The sample has about 610,000 distinct CDR3 sequences, roughly a tenth seen once. The CDR3 spans 18 residues. The germline CDR1 and CDR2 sequences are DFQATT and SNEGSKA (reference sequence). About this clonotype: The junction shows a germline mismatch at one end, possibly a read error.

The clonotype originates from a human donor who donated a stem cell graft to a child with acute myeloid leukemia. V is TRBV20-1 and J is TRBJ2-3; 14 bases are shared with TRBD2. The sample consisted of PBMCs from the stem cell graft donor, taken from the stem cell graft. The CDR3 reads CCAPSTSGRAIGEDTQYF. The CDR3 DNA reads as TGCTGTGCGCCGTCGACTAGCGGGAGGGCCATCGGGGAAGATACGCAGTATTTT.